The clone carrying this T cell receptor (beta chain) was seen repeatedly, ten times or more. Its antigen is as yet unknown. Per the study methods: Built for papillary thyroid cancer, a distant-metastasis classifier drew on CDR3 differences across clinicopathological groups. TCRdb re-called the PCR reads via MiXCR. The V and J calls, along with clone size, are taken from TCRdb and not from the paper's own processing. The sample consists of some 29,000 clones, 7% to 9% of them appearing once. These data originate in a study of metastatic and nonmetastatic thyroid tumors. The wider study: Repertoires from malignant and benign thyroid patients were compared across blood and tumor or nodule tissue.

Study-wide results and limits: Reported TCR beta diversity, measured in blood and tumor, was significantly higher for malignant thyroid tumors than for benign nodules.

The length of the CDR3 is 16 residues. Germline V gene lookup returns CDR1 MNHNS and CDR2 SASEGT. V dropped 6 bases and J dropped 0 bases, with 14 bases sitting between them. The entire patient cohort was treatment-naive prior to thyroid surgery. The sample was blood. The sequence derives from a female donor with papillary thyroid cancer or a benign thyroid nodule (not recorded which). Some clones in this sample may be carry-over from other donors' samples. V gene TRBV6-1 combines with J gene TRBJ2-2; a possible D gene is TRBD1 (7 bases). For the CDR3, the DNA is TGTGCCAGCAGGCGCGGGGACAGCCCGAACACCGGGGAGCTGTTTTTT. Encoded protein: CASRRGDSPNTGELFF.